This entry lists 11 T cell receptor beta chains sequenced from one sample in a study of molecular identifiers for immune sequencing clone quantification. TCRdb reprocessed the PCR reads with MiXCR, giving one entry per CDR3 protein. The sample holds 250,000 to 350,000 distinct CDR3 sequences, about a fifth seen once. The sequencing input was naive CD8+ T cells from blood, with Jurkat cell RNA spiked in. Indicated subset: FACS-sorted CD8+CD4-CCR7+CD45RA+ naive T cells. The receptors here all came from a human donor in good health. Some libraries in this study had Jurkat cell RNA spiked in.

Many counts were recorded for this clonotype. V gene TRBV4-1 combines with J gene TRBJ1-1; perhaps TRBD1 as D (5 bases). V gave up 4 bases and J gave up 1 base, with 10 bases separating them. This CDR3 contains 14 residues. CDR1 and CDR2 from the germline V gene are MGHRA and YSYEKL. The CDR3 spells CASSRLDTNTEAFF. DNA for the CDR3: TGCGCCAGCAGCCGGTTGGACACGAACACTGAAGCTTTCTTT.

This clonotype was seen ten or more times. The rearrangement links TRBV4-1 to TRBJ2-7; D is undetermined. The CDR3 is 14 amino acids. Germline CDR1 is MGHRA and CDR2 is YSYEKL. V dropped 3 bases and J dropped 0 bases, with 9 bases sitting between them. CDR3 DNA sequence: TGCGCCAGCAGCCAGTCGCCGCGCTCCTACGAGCAGTACTTC. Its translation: CASSQSPRSYEQYF.

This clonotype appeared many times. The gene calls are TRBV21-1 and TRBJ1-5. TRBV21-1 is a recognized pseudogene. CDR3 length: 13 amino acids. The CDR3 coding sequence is TGTGCCAGCAGGAAACAAACCGGCCAGCCCCAGCATTTT. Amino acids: CASRKQTGQPQHF.

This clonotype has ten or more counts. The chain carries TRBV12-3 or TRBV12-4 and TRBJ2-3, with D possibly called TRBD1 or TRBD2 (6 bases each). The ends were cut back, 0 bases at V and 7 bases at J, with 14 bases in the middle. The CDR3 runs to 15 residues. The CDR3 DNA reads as TGTGCCAGCAGTTTAGCTGGTTGGGGGGCGAATACGCAGTATTTT. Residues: CASSLAGWGANTQYF.

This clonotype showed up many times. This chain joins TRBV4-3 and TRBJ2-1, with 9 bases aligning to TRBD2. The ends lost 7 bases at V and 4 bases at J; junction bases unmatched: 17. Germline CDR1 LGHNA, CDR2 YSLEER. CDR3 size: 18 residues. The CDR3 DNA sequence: TGCGCCAGCACCACGGGACTAGCAGGAGCGGGGCTGTACAATGAGCAGTTCTTC. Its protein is CASTTGLAGAGLYNEQFF.

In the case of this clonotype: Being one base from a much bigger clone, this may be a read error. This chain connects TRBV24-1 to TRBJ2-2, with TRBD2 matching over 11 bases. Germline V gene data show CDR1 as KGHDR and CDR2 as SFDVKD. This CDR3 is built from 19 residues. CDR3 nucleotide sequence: TGTGCCACCAGTGGCGCCCCTCCGGGACTAGCGGATAACATCGGGGAGCTGTTTTTT. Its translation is CATSGAPPGLADNIGELFF.

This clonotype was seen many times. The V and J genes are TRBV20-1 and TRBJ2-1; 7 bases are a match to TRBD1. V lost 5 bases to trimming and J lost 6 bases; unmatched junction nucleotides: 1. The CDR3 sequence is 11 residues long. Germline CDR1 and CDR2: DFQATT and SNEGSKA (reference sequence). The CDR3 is CSAYRGNEQFF. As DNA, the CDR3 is TGCAGTGCTTACAGGGGCAATGAGCAGTTCTTC.

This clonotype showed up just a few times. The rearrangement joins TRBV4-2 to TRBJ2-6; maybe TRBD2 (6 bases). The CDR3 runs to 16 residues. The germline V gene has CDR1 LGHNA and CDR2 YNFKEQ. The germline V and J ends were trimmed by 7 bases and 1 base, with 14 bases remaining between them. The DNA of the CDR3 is TGTGCCAGCATCTCCGGAGGGGATTCTGGGGCCAACGTCCTGACTTTC. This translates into CASISGGDSGANVLTF.

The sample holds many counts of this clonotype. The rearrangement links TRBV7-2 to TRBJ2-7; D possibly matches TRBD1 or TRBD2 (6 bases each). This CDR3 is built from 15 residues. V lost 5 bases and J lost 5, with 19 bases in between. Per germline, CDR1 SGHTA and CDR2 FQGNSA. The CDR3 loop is CASSTYGGPTNEQYF. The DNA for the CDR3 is TGTGCCAGCAGCACATACGGGGGCCCTACCAACGAGCAGTACTTC.

The CDR3 DNA sequence: TGCGCCAACAGACCGGGAGCCTGGTCGGACGGCTACACCTTC. Translating gives CANRPGAWSDGYTF. The J gene is TRBJ1-2, the V gene TRBV10-1; D gene unclear. V was pared by 10 bases and J by 8 bases, with 23 bases between. The length of the CDR3 is 14 residues. The germline V gene encodes CDR1 WNHNN and CDR2 SYGVQD (reference sequence).

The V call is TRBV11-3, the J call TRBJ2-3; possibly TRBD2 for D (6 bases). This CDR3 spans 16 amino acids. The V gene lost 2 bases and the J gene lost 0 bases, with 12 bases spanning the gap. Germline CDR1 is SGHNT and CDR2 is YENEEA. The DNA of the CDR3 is TGTGCCAGCAGCTTAAATGTAGCGGCTAGCACAGATACGCAGTATTTT. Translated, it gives CASSLNVAASTDTQYF.